This T cell receptor (beta chain) was documented in a study of cytomegalovirus exposure and HLA in healthy donors (dated by TCRdb to 2015 to 2018). As for the study more broadly: According to a later analysis, one platform produced both the roughly 110 validation repertoires and the 666 repertoires of the first cohort. The study aimed to test whether cataloging public T cell receptors could reveal signatures of past pathogen exposure. A separate validation cohort of roughly 120 different subjects was used in addition to the roughly 720-subject first cohort. The study combined high-throughput TCR immunosequencing, statistical association of individual TCRs with disease status, and machine learning to predict cytomegalovirus infection status. Results the study describes overall, beyond this receptor: Cytomegalovirus status was reported to be diagnosed by the classifier with high specificity and sensitivity in both the original and validation cohorts. The authors suggested that the approach could potentially be extended to other disease states and immunological phenotypes. While some public TCRs were present in many individuals, most TCR sequences turned up only very rarely across donors. The study listed 164 TCR beta chains as associated with cytomegalovirus. The validation cohort had no HLA typing available for a later analysis, so co-occurrence within that cohort was assessed over all 130 or so repertoires. In vitro tests confirmed that a few of the cytomegalovirus-associated TCR beta chains recognize cytomegalovirus antigens. Of the cluster scores, 94% were above 0 in a later analysis, which found that TCRs clustered in the first cohort also tended to co-occur in the 120 validation repertoires.

Library preparation employed the immunoSEQ multiplex PCR assay. Per the original workflow: A statistical classification framework was developed to diagnose cytomegalovirus status using the catalog of TCR beta chain sequences. This immuneACCESS table, as held by TCRdb, lists in-frame sequences with V and J called but not all clones. Of the missing ones, under half trace to an unresolved V gene in checked studies; the others have no known cause. That table furnishes V, J and clone size, whereas the DNA furnished D and trimming. The sample profile shows 150,000 to 200,000 clones; 75% to 90% of them were found once. The ten largest clones add up to roughly 7% of the sample. Separate from the roughly 700-subject first cohort, the validation cohort of some 130 subjects was the group to which the donors belonged. On this clone itself: It lacks a known antigen. One base away there is no much larger clone; base qualities are not given.

CDR1 and CDR2, looked up from the germline V gene, are SGHRS and YFSETQ. The CDR3 numbers 15 residues from cysteine through phenylalanine. The kept DNA is CDR3 alone, 45 bases in frame from the first base. Trimming removed 4 bases from V and 1 base from J, leaving 14 bases between the germline ends. The V and J genes are TRBV5-1 and TRBJ1-1, with no confident D gene call. This TCR was sampled from a man between 18 and 29 years old in good health and CMV-seropositive. Sequences were obtained from PBMCs. The CDR3 corresponds to CASSTRPIENTEAFF. The nucleotides read TGCGCCAGCAGCACGAGGCCTATAGAGAACACTGAAGCTTTCTTT.